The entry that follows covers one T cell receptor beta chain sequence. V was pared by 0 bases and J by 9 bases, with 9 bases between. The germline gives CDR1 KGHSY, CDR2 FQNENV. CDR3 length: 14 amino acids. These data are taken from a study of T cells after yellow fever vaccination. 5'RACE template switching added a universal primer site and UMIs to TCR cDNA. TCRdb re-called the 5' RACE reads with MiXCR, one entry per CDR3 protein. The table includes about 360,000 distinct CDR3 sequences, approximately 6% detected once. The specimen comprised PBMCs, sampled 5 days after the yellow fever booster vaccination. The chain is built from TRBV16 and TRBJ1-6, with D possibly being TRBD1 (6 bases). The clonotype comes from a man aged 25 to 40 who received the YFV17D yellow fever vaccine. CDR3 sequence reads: CASSQSRGGSPLHF. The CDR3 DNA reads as TGTGCCAGCAGCCAATCTCGAGGGGGTTCACCCCTCCACTTT.